This TCR beta chain is drawn from a study of cytomegalovirus exposure and HLA in healthy donors. Findings and caveats of the study: As immune exposure information, only CMV serostatus was available. Rarity held for most TCR sequences, but there were some public TCRs that occurred in many donors.

PCR used 60 Vbeta primers and 13 Jbeta primers. Here immunoSEQ multiplex PCR was the method, and the copy in TCRdb shows in-frame clones only, minus some. The table lists 200,000 or so clones, under 90% of them singletons. Note on this clone: Its specificity is unknown.

The CDR3 totals 14 residues. This chain connects TRBV21-1 to TRBJ2-1; the table's D gene call, TRBD1, was not cross checked with the DNA. TRBV21-1 is noted as a pseudogene. The sample was PBMCs. This receptor was taken from a human donor in good health. This CDR3 is CASSNRVRIPEQFF. The CDR3 DNA reads TGTGCCAGCAGCAACAGGGTTCGTATTCCTGAGCAGTTCTTC.